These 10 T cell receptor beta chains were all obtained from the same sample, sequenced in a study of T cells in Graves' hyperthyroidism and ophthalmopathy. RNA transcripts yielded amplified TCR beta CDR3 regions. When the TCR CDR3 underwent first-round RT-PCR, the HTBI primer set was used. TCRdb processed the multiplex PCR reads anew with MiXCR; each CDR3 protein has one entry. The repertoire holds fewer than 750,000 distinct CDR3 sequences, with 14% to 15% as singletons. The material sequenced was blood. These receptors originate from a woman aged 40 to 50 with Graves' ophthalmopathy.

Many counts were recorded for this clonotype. For the CDR3, the DNA is TGTGCCAGCAGTCCAACAGGGGGCATCATCAATCAGCCCCAGCATTTT. Its protein product is CASSPTGGIINQPQHF. The chain carries TRBV12-3 or TRBV12-4 and TRBJ1-5; the match to TRBD1 covers 9 bases. The ends lost 5 bases at V and 3 bases at J; junction bases unmatched: 8. CDR3 length: 16 amino acids.

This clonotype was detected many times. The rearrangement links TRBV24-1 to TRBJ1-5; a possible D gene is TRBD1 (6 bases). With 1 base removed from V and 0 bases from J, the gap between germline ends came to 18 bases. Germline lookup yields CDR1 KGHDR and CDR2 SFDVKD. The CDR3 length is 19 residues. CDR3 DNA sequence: TGTGCCACCAGTGATTTACGTCCATCGGGGGCGAATAGCAATCAGCCCCAGCATTTT. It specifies CATSDLRPSGANSNQPQHF.

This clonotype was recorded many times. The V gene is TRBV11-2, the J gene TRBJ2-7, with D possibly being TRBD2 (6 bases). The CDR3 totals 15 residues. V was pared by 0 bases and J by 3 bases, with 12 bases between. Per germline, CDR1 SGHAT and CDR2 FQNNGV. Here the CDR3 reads CASSLDLFGGYEQYF. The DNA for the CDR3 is TGTGCCAGCAGCTTAGACCTATTCGGGGGCTACGAGCAGTACTTC.

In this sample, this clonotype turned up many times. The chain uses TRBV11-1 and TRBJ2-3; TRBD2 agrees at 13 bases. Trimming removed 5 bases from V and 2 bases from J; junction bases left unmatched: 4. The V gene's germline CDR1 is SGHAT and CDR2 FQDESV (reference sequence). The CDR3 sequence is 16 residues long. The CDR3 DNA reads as TGTGCCAGCAGCCCCGGGACTAGCGGGATCACAGATACGCAGTATTTT. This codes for CASSPGTSGITDTQYF.

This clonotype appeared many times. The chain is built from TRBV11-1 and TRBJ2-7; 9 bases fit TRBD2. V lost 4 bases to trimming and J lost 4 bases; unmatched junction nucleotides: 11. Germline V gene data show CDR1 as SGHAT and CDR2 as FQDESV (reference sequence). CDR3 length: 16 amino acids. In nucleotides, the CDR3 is TGTGCCAGCAGCTCCGTTCTTAGCGGGAGAGAATACGAGCAGTACTTC. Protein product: CASSSVLSGREYEQYF.

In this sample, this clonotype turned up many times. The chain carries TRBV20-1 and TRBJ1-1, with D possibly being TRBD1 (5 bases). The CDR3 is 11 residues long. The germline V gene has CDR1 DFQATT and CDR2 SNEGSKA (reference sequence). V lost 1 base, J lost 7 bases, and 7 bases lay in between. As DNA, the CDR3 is TGCAGTGCTAGAGTAACAGGTGAAGCTTTCTTT. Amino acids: CSARVTGEAFF.

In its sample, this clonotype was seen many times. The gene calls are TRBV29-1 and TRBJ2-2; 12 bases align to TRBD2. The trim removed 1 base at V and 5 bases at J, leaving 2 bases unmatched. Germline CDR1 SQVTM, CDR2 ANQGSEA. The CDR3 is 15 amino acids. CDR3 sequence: CSVEAGTSGTGELFF. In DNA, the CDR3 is TGCAGCGTTGAAGCCGGGACTAGCGGGACCGGGGAGCTGTTTTTT.

The CDR3 reads CAWGPGQLNTEAFF. The CDR3 DNA is TGTGCCTGGGGACCGGGACAATTAAACACTGAAGCTTTCTTT. The rearrangement uses TRBV30 and TRBJ1-1; a possible D gene is TRBD1 (6 bases). Germline CDR1 is GTSNPN and CDR2 is SVGIG (reference sequence). CDR3 size: 14 residues. V gave up 5 bases and J gave up 2 bases, with 15 bases separating them.

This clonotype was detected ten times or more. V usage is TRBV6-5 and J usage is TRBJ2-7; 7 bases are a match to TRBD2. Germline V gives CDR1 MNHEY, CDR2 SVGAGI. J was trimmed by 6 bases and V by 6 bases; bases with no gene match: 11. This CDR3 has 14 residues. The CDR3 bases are TGTGCCAGCAGCAACGGGGGGATTGGGGGCGAGCAGTACTTC. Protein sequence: CASSNGGIGGEQYF.

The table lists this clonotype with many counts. DNA of the CDR3: TGCAGTGCTAGAGATCCCGGATCCTATGGCTACACCTTC. This encodes CSARDPGSYGYTF. The chain combines TRBV20-1 with TRBJ1-2, with D uncertain. The CDR3 covers 13 residues. Trimming shortened V by 0 bases and J by 4 bases, and 9 bases separated the two germline ends. CDR1 and CDR2 from the germline V gene are DFQATT and SNEGSKA (reference sequence).